The following is a T cell receptor beta chain sequence with its context. Original data processing: It was from reference gene primer amplification that nucleated cell counts were estimated. Generated by immunoSEQ multiplex PCR, the TCRdb table keeps only in-frame clones and is missing some. That table supplies the V and J calls and clone size; D and trimming were determined from the DNA. The top ten clones hold around 5% of a sample with under 200,000 clones, roughly 85% of them seen once. The record originates from a study of blood T cell repertoires in COVID-19. Study overall: Whether acute or convalescent, the COVID-19 samples came from the United States, Italy and Spain. T cells, B-cell-depleted T cells, or PBMCs supplied cDNA or gDNA.

Sequences were obtained from peripheral blood. This receptor was identified in a woman older than 75 with acute or convalescent COVID-19.

The CDR3: CASREGMNTGELFF. The CDR3 coding sequence is TGCGCCAGCAGAGAGGGTATGAACACCGGGGAGCTGTTTTTT. The chain employs TRBV5-1 and TRBJ2-2; D possibly corresponds to TRBD2 (5 bases). The length of the CDR3 is 14 residues. Germline lookup yields CDR1 SGHRS and CDR2 YFSETQ. Trimming cost V 5 bases and J 1 base, with 9 bases left between them.